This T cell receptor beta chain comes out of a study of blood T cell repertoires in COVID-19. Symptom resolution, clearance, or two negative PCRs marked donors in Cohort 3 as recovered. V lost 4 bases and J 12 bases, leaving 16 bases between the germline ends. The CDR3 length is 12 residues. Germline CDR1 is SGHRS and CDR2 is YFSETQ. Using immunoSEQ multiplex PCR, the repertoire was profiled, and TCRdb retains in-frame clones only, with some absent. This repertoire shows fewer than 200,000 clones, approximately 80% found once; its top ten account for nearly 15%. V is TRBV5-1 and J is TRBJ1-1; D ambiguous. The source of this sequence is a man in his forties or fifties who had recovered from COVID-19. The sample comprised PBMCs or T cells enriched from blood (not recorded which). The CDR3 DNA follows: TGCGCCAGCAGCGAGCCCGGAGGACGTACTTTCTTT. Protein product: CASSEPGGRTFF. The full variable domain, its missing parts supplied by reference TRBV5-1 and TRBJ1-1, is KAGVTQTPRYLIKTRGQQVTLSCSPISGHRSVSWYQQTPGQGLQFLFEYFSETQRNKGNFPGRFSGRQFSNSRSEMNVSTLELGDSALYLCASSEPGGRTFFGQGTRLTVV.